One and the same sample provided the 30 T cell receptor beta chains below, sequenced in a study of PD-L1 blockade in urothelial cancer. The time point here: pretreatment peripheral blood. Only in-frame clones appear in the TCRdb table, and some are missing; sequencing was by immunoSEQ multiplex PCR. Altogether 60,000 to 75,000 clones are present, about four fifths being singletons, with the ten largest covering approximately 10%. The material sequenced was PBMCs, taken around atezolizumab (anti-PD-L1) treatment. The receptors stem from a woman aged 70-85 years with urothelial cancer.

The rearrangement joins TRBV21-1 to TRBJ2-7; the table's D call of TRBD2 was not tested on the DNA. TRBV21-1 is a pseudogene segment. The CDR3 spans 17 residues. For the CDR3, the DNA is TGTGCCAGCAGCTCCGTTGGGGGGTACTCTAGTCGGGACGAGCAGTACTTC. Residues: CASSSVGGYSSRDEQYF.

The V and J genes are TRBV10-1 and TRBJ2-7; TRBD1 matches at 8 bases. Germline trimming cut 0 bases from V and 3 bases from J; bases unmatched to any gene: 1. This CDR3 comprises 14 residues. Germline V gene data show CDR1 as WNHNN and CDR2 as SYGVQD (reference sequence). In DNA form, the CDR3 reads TGCGCCAGCAGTGAGTCCGGACAGGGCTACGAGCAGTACTTC. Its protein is CASSESGQGYEQYF.

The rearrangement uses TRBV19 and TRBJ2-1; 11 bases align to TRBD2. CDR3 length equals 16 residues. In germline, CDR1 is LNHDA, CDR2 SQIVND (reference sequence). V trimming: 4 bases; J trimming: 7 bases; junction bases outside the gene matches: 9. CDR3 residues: CASSTHTSGRGNEQFF. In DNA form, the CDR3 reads TGTGCCAGTAGTACCCACACTAGCGGGAGAGGTAATGAGCAGTTCTTC.

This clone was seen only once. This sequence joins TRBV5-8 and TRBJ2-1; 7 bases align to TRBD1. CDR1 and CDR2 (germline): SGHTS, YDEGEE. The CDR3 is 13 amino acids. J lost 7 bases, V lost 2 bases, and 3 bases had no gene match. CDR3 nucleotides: TGTGCCAGCAGCTTAACAGGGGAAAATGAGCAGTTCTTC. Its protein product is CASSLTGENEQFF.

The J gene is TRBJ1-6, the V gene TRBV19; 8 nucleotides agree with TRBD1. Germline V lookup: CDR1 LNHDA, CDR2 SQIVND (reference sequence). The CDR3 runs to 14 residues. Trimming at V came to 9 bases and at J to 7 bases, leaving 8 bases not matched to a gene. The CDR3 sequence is CASSGQGGNSPLHF. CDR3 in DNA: TGTGCCAGCTCCGGACAGGGAGGGAATTCACCCCTCCACTTT.

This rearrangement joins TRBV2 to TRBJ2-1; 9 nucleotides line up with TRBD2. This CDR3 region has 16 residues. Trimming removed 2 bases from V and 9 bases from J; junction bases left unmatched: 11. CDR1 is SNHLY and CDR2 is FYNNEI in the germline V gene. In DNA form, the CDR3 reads TGTGCCAGCAGTGAATCCGGACTAGCGACTTCCAGTGAGCAGTTCTTC. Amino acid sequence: CASSESGLATSSEQFF.

The CDR3 reads CASSFGGHEQYF. In DNA form, the CDR3 reads TGTGCCAGCAGCTTCGGCGGTCACGAGCAGTACTTC. V gene TRBV7-8 combines with J gene TRBJ2-7; D uncertain. With 3 bases removed from V and 5 bases from J, the gap between germline ends came to 8 bases. The germline CDR1 and CDR2 sequences are SGHVS and FQNEAQ. This CDR3 spans 12 amino acids.

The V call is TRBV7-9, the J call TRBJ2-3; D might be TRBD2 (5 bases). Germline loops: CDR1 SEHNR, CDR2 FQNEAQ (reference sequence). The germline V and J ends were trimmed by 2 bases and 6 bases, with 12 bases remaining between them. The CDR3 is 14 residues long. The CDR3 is CASSLRTPWDTQYF. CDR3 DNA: TGTGCCAGCAGCTTAAGGACTCCCTGGGATACGCAGTATTTT.

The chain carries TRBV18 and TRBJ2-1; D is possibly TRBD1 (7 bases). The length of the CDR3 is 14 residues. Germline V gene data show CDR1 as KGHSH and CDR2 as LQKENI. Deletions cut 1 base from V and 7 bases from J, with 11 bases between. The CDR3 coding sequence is TGTGCCAGCTCACCACAACAGGGGAGGAATGAGCAGTTCTTC. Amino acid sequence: CASSPQQGRNEQFF.

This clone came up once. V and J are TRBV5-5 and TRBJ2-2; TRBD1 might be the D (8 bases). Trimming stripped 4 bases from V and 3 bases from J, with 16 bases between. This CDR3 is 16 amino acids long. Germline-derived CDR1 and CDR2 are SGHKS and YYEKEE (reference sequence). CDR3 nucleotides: TGTGCCAGCAGCCCCAACAGGGGGGGGGACACCGGGGAGCTGTTTTTT. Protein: CASSPNRGGDTGELFF.

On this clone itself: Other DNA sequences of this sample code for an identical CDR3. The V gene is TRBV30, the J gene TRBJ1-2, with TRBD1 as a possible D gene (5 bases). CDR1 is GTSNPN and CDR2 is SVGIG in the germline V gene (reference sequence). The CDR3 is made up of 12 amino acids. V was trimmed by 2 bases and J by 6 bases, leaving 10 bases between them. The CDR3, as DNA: TGTGCCTGGAGTATGGGAGGGGATGGCTACACCTTC. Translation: CAWSMGGDGYTF.

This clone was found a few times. The CDR3 sequence is CAISEIGRANEQYF. The CDR3 DNA sequence: TGTGCCATCAGTGAGATAGGGAGGGCCAACGAGCAGTACTTC. The chain recombines TRBV10-3 with TRBJ2-7; 7 nucleotides line up with TRBD2. The CDR3 spans 14 residues. Germline lookup yields CDR1 ENHRY and CDR2 SYGVKD. V shed 2 bases, J shed 5 bases, and the junction held 6 bases outside the gene matches.

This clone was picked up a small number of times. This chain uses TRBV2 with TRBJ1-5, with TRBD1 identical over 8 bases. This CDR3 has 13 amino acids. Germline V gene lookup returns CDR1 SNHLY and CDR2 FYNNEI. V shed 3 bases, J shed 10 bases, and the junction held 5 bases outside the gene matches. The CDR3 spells CASSDGQGGPQHF. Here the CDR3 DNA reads TGTGCCAGCAGTGACGGACAGGGAGGACCCCAGCATTTT. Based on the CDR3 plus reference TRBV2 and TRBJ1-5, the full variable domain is EPEVTQTPSHQVTQMGQEVILRCVPISNHLYFYWYRQILGQKVEFLVSFYNNEISEKSEIFDDQFSVERPDGSNFTLKIRSTKLEDSAMYFCASSDGQGGPQHFGDGTRLSIL.

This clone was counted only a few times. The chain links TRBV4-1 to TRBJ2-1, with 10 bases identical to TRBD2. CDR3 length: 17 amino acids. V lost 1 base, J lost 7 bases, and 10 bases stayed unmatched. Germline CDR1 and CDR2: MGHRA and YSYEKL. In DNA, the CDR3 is TGCGCCAGCAGCCAAGTCCGCCTAGCGGGAGTGGGGAATGAGCAGTTCTTC. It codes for CASSQVRLAGVGNEQFF.

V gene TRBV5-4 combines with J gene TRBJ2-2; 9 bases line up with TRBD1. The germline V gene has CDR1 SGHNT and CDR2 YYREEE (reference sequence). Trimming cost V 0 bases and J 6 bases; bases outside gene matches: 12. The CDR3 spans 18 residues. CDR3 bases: TGTGCCAGCAGCTTGGATCCGGAGACAGGGGGTCGGGCCGGGGAGCTGTTTTTT. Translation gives CASSLDPETGGRAGELFF.

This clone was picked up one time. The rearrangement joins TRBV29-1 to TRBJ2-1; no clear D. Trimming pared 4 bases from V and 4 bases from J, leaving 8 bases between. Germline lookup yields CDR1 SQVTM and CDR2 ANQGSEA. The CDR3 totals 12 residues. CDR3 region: CSVAAQYNEQFF. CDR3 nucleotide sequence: TGCAGCGTTGCCGCCCAGTACAATGAGCAGTTCTTC.

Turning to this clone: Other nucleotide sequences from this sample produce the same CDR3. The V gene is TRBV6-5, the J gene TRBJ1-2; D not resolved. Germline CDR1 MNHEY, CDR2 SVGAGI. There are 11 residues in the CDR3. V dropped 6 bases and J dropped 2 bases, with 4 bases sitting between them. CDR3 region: CASRANYGYTF. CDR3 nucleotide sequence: TGTGCCAGCAGGGCAAACTATGGCTACACCTTC.

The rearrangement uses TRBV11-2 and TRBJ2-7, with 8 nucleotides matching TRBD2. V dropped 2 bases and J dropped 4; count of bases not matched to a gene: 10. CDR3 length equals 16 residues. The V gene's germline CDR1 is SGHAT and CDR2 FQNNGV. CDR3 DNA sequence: TGTGCCAGCAGCTTATACCGAGCGGGAGCCACTTACGAGCAGTACTTC. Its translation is CASSLYRAGATYEQYF.

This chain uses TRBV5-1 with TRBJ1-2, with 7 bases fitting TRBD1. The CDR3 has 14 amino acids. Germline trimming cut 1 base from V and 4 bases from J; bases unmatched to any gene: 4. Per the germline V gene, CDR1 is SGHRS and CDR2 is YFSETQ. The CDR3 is CASSLSPGGYGYTF. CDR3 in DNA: TGCGCCAGCAGCTTGTCCCCAGGGGGCTATGGCTACACCTTC.

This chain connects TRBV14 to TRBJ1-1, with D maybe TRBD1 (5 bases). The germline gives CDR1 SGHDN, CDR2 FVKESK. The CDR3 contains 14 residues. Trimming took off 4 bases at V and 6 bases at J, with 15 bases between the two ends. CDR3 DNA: TGTGCCAGCAGCCGAAGGGGAGGGTGGTCTGAAGCTTTCTTT. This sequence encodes CASSRRGGWSEAFF. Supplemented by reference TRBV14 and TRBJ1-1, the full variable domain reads EAGVTQFPSHSVIEKGQTVTLRCDPISGHDNLYWYRRVMGKEIKFLLHFVKESKQDESGMPNNRFLAERTGGTYSTLKVQPAELEDSGVYFCASSRRGGWSEAFFGQGTRLTVV.

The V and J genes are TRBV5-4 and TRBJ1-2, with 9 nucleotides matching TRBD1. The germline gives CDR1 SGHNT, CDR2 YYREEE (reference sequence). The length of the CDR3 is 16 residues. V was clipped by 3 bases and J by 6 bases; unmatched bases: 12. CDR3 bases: TGTGCCAGCAGCTCTCCATCCCGGGACAGGGAAGATGGCTACACCTTC. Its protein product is CASSSPSRDREDGYTF.

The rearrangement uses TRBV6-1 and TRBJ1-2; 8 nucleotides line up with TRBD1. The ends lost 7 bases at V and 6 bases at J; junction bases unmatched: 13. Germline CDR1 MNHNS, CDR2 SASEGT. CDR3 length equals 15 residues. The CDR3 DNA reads TGTGCCAGCACCCTCGAGTGGCAGGGGGCGCATGGCTACACCTTC. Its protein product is CASTLEWQGAHGYTF.

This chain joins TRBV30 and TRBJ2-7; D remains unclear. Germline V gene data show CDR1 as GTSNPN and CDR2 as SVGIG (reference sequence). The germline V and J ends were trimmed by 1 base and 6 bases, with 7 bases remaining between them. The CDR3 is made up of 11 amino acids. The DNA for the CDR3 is TGTGCCTGGAGTGCTCCCGGCGAGCAGTACTTC. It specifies CAWSAPGEQYF. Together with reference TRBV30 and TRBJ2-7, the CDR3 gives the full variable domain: SQTIHQWPATLVQPVGSPLSLECTVEGTSNPNLYWYRQAAGRGLQLLFYSVGIGQISSEVPQNLSASRPQDRQFILSSKKLLLSDSGFYLCAWSAPGEQYFGPGTRLTVT.

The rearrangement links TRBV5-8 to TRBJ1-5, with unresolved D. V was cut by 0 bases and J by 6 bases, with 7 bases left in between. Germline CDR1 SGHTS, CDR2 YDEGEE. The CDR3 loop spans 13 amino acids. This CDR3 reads CASSLERGQPQHF. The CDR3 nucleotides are TGTGCCAGCAGCTTGGAGAGAGGTCAGCCCCAGCATTTT.

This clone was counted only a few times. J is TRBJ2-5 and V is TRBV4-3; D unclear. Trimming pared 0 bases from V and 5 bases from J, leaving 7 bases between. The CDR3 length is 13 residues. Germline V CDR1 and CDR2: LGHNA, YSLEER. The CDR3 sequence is CASSQEGWETQYF. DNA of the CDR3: TGCGCCAGCAGCCAAGAGGGCTGGGAGACCCAGTACTTC.

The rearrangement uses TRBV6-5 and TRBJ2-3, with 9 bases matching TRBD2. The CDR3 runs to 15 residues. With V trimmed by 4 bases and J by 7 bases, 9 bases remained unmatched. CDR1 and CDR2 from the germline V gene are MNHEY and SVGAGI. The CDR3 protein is CASSSLRGGSNTQYF. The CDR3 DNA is TGTGCCAGCAGTTCTTTGCGGGGGGGCTCGAATACGCAGTATTTT.

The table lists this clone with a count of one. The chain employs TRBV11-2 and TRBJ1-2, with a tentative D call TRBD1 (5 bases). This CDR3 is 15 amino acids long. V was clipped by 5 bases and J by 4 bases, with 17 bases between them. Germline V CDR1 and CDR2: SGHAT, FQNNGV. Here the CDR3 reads CASSPKGRAGYGYTF. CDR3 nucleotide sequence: TGTGCCAGCAGCCCAAAGGGGAGGGCAGGCTATGGCTACACCTTC. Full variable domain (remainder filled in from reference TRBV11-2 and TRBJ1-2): EAGVAQSPRYKIIEKRQSVAFWCNPISGHATLYWYQQILGQGPKLLIQFQNNGVVDDSQLPKDRFSAERLKGVDSTLKIQPAKLEDSAVYLCASSPKGRAGYGYTFGSGTRLTVV.

CDR3 DNA: TGCGCCAGCAGCCATCGCACAGGGCGGCGGGGGGGCCCAGATACGCAGTATTTT. It translates to CASSHRTGRRGGPDTQYF. This chain joins TRBV4-1 and TRBJ2-3, with 9 bases fitting TRBD2. The junction had 14 bases not matched to a gene; V was cut back by 3 bases and J by 4 bases. The CDR3 loop spans 18 amino acids. CDR1 is MGHRA and CDR2 is YSYEKL in the germline V gene.

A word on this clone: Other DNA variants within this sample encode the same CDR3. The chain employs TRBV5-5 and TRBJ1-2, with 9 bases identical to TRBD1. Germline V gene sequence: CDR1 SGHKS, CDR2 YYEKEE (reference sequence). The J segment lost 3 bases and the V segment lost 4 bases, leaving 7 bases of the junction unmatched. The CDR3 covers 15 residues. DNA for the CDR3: TGTGCCAGCAGCCGACGGACAGGGGAGGACTATGGCTACACCTTC. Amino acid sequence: CASSRRTGEDYGYTF.

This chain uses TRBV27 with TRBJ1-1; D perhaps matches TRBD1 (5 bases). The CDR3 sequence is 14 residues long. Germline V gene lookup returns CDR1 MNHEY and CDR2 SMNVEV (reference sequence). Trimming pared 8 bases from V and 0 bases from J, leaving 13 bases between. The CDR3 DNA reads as TGTGCCAGCTCTTCGGGGGGGGTGAACACTGAAGCTTTCTTT. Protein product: CASSSGGVNTEAFF.